This entry describes one TCR beta chain. Its antigen is currently unknown. The sample comes from a study of T cells after yellow fever vaccination. Study observations and caveats: Booster samples showed a return of most primary-vaccination clones (around 96% CD4, over 70% CD8). Although the secondary response was weaker, it peaked faster, at day 5 versus 15.

Template-switching 5'RACE yielded the TCR cDNA; a universal primer site and UMIs were added in the process. Each CDR3 protein gets one entry after TCRdb re-called the 5' RACE reads with MiXCR. The sample contains about 340,000 distinct CDR3 sequences, around 13% of which appear only once. CDR3 size: 15 residues. Germline assignment: CDR1 SGDLS and CDR2 YYNGEE. V gave up 3 bases and J gave up 0 bases, with 11 bases separating them. The chain carries TRBV9 and TRBJ2-3; D is undetermined. This clonotype originated in a man aged 18 to 35 who received the YFV17D yellow fever vaccine. Material: CD4+ T cells sorted from PBMCs, obtained 15 days after the yellow fever booster vaccination. The CDR3 spells CASSAAATSTDTQYF. CDR3 DNA sequence: TGTGCCAGCAGCGCCGCGGCTACAAGCACAGATACGCAGTATTTT.